This section outlines one T cell receptor beta chain sequence together with its context. The CDR3 length is 14 residues. CDR1 SGHDN and CDR2 FVKESK come from the germline V gene. V lost 1 base and J lost 5, with 12 bases in between. Original processing methods: Amplification of reference gene primers provided the estimated nucleated cell counts. TCRdb's table, derived via immunoSEQ multiplex PCR, lists solely in-frame clones and lacks some. That table supplies the V and J calls and clone size; D and trimming were determined from the DNA. Of 150,000 to 200,000 clones listed, around 88% are singletons. The sample comes from a study of blood T cell repertoires in COVID-19. In the study overall: The United States, Italy and Spain were the sources of the acute and convalescent COVID-19 samples. PBMCs, B-cell-depleted T cells, or T cells were the source of the cDNA or gDNA that made up the material.

This receptor was identified in a human donor in a cohort sampled during active COVID-19. Input material: peripheral blood. This chain joins TRBV14 and TRBJ2-7; D is ambiguous. CDR3 coding DNA: TGTGCCAGCAGCCAAGCCGTAAAAGCTAACGAGCAGTACTTC. It yields the protein CASSQAVKANEQYF. Filled out from reference TRBV14 and TRBJ2-7, the complete variable domain reads EAGVTQFPSHSVIEKGQTVTLRCDPISGHDNLYWYRRVMGKEIKFLLHFVKESKQDESGMPNNRFLAERTGGTYSTLKVQPAELEDSGVYFCASSQAVKANEQYFGPGTRLTVT.